The clone carrying this TCR beta chain appeared once. Its antigen is as yet unknown. This sample was included in a study of cytomegalovirus exposure and HLA in healthy donors. Study in general: Around 86 million unique TCRs, all from HLA-typed donors, were included in an early release of the data.

The study ran its PCR with 60 Vbeta and 13 Jbeta primers. The repertoire was sequenced with immunoSEQ multiplex PCR; TCRdb's copy has only in-frame clones and lacks some. The sample lists roughly 180,000 clones, 75% seen once, with 2.5% in the top ten. General observations from the study: Across donors, presence/absence analyses took sequencing depth to be roughly uniform. A previous analysis found most TCR beta V segments productive roughly 87% or roughly 30% of the time.

Germline V gene sequence: CDR1 MRHNA, CDR2 SNTAGT. The ends lost 2 bases at V and 7 bases at J; junction bases unmatched: 3. The CDR3 covers 13 residues. The V gene is TRBV6-4, the J gene TRBJ2-7, with TRBD1 matching 9 bases. This clonotype was obtained from a female donor in good health and CMV-seronegative. The sequenced sample consisted of PBMCs. The CDR3 DNA is TGTGCCAGCAGTGACGACAGGGGGGGGGAGCAGTACTTC. Its translation: CASSDDRGGEQYF.